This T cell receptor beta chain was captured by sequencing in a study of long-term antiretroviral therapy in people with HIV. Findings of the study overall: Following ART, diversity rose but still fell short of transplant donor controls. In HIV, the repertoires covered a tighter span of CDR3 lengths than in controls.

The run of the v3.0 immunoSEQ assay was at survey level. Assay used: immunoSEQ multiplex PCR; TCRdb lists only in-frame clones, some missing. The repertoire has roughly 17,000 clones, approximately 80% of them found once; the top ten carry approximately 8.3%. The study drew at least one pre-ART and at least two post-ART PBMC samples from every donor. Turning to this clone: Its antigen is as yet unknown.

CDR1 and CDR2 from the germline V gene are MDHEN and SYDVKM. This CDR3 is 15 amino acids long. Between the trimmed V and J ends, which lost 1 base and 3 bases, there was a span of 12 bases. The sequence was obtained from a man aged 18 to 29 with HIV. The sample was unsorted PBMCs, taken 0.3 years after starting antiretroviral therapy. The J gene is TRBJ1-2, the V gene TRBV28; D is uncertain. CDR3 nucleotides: TGTGCCAGCAGTTTATTTAGGGAGGCTCACTATGGCTACACCTTC. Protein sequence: CASSLFREAHYGYTF.